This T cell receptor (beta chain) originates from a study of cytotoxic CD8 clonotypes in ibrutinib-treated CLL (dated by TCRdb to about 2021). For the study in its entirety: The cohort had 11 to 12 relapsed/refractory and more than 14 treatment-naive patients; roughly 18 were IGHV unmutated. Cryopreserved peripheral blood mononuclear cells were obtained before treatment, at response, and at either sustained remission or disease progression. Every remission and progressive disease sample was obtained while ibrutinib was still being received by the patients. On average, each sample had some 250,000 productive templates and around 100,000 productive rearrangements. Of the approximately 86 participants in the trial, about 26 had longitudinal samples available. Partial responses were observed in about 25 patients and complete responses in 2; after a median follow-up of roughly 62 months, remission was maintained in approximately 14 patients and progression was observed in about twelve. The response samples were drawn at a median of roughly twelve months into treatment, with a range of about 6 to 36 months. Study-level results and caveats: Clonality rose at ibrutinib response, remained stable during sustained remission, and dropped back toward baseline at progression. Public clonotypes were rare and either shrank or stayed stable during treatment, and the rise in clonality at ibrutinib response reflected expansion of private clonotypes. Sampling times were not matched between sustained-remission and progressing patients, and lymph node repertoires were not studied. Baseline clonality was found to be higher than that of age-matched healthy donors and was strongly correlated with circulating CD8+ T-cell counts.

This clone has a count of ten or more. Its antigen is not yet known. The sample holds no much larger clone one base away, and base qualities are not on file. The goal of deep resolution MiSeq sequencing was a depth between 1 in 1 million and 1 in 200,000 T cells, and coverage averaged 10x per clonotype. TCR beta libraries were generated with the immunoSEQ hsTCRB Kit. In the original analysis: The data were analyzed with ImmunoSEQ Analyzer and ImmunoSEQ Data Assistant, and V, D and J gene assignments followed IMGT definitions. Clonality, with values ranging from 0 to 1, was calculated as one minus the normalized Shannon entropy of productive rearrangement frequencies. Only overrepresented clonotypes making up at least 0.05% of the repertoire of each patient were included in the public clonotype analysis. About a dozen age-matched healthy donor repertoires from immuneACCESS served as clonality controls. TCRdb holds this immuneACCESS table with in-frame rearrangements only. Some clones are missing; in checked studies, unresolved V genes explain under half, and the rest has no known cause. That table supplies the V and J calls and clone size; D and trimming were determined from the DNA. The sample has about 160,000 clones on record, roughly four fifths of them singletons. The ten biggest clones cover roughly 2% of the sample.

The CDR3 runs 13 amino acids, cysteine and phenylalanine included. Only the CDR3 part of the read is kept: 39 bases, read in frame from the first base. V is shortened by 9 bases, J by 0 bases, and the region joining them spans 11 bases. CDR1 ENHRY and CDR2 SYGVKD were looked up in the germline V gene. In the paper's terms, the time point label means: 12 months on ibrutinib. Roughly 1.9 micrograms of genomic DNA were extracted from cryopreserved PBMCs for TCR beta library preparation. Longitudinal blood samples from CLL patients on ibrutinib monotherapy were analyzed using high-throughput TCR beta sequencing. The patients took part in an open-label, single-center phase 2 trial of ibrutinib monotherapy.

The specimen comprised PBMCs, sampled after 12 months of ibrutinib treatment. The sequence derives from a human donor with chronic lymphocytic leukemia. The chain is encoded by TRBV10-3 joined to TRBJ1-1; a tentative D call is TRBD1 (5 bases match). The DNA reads TGTGCCATAGACCGGGGGATGAACACTGAAGCTTTCTTT. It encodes CAIDRGMNTEAFF.